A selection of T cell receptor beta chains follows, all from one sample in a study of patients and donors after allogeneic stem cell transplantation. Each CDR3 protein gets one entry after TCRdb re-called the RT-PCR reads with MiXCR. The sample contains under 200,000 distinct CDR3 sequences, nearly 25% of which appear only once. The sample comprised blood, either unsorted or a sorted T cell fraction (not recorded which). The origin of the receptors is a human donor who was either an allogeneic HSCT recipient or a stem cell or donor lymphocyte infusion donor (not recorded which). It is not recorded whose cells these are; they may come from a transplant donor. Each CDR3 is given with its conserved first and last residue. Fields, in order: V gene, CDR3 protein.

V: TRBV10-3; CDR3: CAISPDRGGQPQHF
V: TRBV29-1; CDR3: CSVGGGGFANYGYTF
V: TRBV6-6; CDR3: CASSLVGTPNSPLHF
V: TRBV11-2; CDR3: CASNGLAETQYF
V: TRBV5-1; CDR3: CASSLGTSGSETQYF
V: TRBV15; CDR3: CATHTDRASTNEKLFF
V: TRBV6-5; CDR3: CASSPVTGEIGKLFF
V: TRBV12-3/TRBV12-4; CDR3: CASSPGTERLFF
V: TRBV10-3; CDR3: CAIRETGGIDTQYF
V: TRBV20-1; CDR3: CSANRGANGYTF
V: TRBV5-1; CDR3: CASSLPDTSHLDIQYF
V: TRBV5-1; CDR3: CASSLDRSPLHF
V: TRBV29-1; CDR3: CSPIGAGSHNEQFF
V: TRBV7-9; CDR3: CASSSDRAYGYTF
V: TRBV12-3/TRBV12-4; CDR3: CASSLIGTWQPQHF
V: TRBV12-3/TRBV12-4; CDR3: CASSLADLSEKLFF
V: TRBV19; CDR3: CASSIDGRGGNTEAFF
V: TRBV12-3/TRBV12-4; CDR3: CASRILGGPGETQYF
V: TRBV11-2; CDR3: CASSSTDEKLFF
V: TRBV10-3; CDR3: CAISVGVADTQYF
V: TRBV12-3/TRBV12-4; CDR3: CASSTRPPGAVGANYGYTF
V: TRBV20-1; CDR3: CSARNPGTSGKKETQYF
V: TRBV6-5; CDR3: CASTLDRGGSPLHF
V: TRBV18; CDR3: CASSPQNSHSGANVLTF
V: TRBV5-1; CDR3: CASSLAPGTVISYEQYF
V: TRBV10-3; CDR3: CAIKLGQGADGYTF
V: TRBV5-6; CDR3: CASSLGQGTGNTIYF
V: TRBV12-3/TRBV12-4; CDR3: CASSLALTGRNTEAFF
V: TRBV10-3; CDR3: CAISDSRGLSSYEQYF
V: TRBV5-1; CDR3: CASSLGINPGELFF
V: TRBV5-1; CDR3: CASSFGASGYTF
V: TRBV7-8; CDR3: CASSPRGQGINYGYTF
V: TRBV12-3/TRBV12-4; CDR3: CASTSTDRDNQPQHF
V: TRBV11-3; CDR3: CASSFLGDTEAFF
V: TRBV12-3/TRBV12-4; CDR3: CASSHDSSSNEPFF
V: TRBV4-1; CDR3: CASSQPGGRTDTQYF